One sample yielded the 19 T cell receptor beta chains listed below, sequenced in a study of identifying expanded T cells in peripheral blood. Libraries were prepared by immunoSEQ multiplex PCR; TCRdb keeps only in-frame clonotypes and omits some of them. The table has 95,000 to 100,000 clones, 87% seen once; the top ten hold about a sixth. Sequenced input: blood. The source of these receptors is a person aged 18 to 69 in good health.

The chain recombines TRBV4-3 with TRBJ2-7, with D possibly being TRBD1 (7 bases). This CDR3 spans 17 amino acids. Between the trimmed V and J ends, which lost 3 bases and 5 bases, there was a span of 23 bases. Germline CDR1 and CDR2: LGHNA and YSLEER. CDR3 bases: TGCGCCAGCAGCCAGAGTATAGGTCAGGGGGGCAACGACGAGCAGTACTTC. Its protein is CASSQSIGQGGNDEQYF.

This rearrangement joins TRBV4-3 to TRBJ2-1, with D perhaps TRBD1 or TRBD2 (5 bases each). The CDR3 runs 16 residues. Per the germline V gene, CDR1 is LGHNA and CDR2 is YSLEER. V was shortened by 0 bases and J by 5 bases, with 14 bases between the two germline ends. Here the CDR3 DNA reads TGCGCCAGCAGCCAAGATCGACAGAGGGTCCACAATGAGCAGTTCTTC. It codes for CASSQDRQRVHNEQFF.

V and J are TRBV5-6 and TRBJ2-7; weak D call: TRBD2 (5 bases). The ends were cut back, 5 bases at V and 0 bases at J, with 15 bases in the middle. Per the germline V gene, CDR1 is SGHDT and CDR2 is YYEEEE. The CDR3 contains 15 residues. In DNA, the CDR3 is TGTGCCAGCAGGACCGACTACCAAACCTCCTACGAGCAGTACTTC. The encoded protein is CASRTDYQTSYEQYF.

The chain employs TRBV7-9 and TRBJ2-2; no definite D call. V was trimmed by 5 bases and J by 2 bases, leaving 15 bases between them. Germline V gene sequence: CDR1 SEHNR, CDR2 FQNEAQ (reference sequence). The length of the CDR3 is 16 residues. CDR3 bases: TGTGCCAGCAGCCCCACCCGGGCCCTAAACACCGGGGAGCTGTTTTTT. It codes for CASSPTRALNTGELFF.

The chain links TRBV9 to TRBJ2-1, with 15 nucleotides matching TRBD2. Germline V gene sequence: CDR1 SGDLS, CDR2 YYNGEE. Trimming at V came to 5 bases and at J to 0 bases, leaving 9 bases not matched to a gene. The CDR3 has 19 residues. The CDR3: CASSESGTSGGLSYNEQFF. In DNA, the CDR3 is TGTGCCAGCAGTGAATCCGGGACTAGCGGGGGGCTCTCCTACAATGAGCAGTTCTTC. The full variable domain, its missing parts supplied by reference TRBV9 and TRBJ2-1, is DSGVTQTPKHLITATGQRVTLRCSPRSGDLSVYWYQQSLDQGLQFLIQYYNGEERAKGNILERFSAQQFPDLHSELNLSSLELGDSALYFCASSESGTSGGLSYNEQFFGPGTRLTVL.

The chain recombines TRBV7-8 with TRBJ1-3; D uncertain. V shed 5 bases and J shed 10 bases, with 12 bases lying between them. The CDR3 is 12 amino acids. Germline CDR1 is SGHVS and CDR2 is FQNEAQ. CDR3 in amino acids: CASSLLDRTIYF. For the CDR3, the DNA is TGTGCCAGCAGCCTACTGGACCGGACCATATATTTT.

The chain carries TRBV5-6 and TRBJ1-4, with D perhaps TRBD1 (5 bases). The CDR3 totals 14 residues. Germline V CDR1 and CDR2: SGHDT, YYEEEE. Trimming cost V 2 bases and J 4 bases, with 9 bases left between them. CDR3 amino acids: CASSFSTVNEKLFF. The CDR3 nucleotides are TGTGCCAGCAGCTTCTCGACAGTTAATGAAAAACTGTTTTTT.

The chain is built from TRBV5-1 and TRBJ2-7; 11 bases line up with TRBD1. The CDR3 has 14 residues. V gave up 2 bases and J gave up 4 bases; unmatched junction bases: 2. Germline V gene data show CDR1 as SGHRS and CDR2 as YFSETQ. In DNA, the CDR3 is TGCGCCAGCAGCTTAGGGACAGGGGGGTACGAGCAGTACTTC. It translates to CASSLGTGGYEQYF.

This chain uses TRBV9 with TRBJ2-1; 13 nucleotides line up with TRBD2. This CDR3 region has 15 residues. Unmatched junction bases numbered 10, after V lost 4 bases and J lost 12 bases. Germline CDR1 reads SGDLS; CDR2 reads YYNGEE. The CDR3 DNA sequence: TGTGCCAGCAGCCCAACTAGCGGGGGGGCAGGCGGGCAGTTCTTC. This gives the protein CASSPTSGGAGGQFF.

The genes are TRBV5-8 and TRBJ2-1; D gene uncertain. Trimming cost V 6 bases and J 8 bases, with 6 bases left between them. From germline, CDR1 is SGHTS and CDR2 YDEGEE. This CDR3 has 10 amino acids. CDR3 residues: CASMWDEQFF. The DNA for the CDR3 is TGTGCCAGCATGTGGGATGAGCAGTTCTTC.

V gene TRBV4-3 combines with J gene TRBJ1-4; unclear D gene. The CDR3 loop spans 17 amino acids. Deletions cut 2 bases from V and 9 bases from J, with 22 bases between. Per germline, CDR1 LGHNA and CDR2 YSLEER. In nucleotides, the CDR3 is TGCGCCAGCAGCCAAACGTGGGCAACATCCGGGTTGCAAAAACTGTTTTTT. Amino acid sequence: CASSQTWATSGLQKLFF.

The CDR3 bases are TGTGCCAGCAGTTTAGGGCCCCCGGGCGCGGGAAACACCATATATTTT. As protein: CASSLGPPGAGNTIYF. The chain combines TRBV28 with TRBJ1-3; D unclear. The CDR3 extends over 16 amino acids. V was cut by 2 bases and J by 4 bases, with 15 bases left in between. Germline values: CDR1 MDHEN, CDR2 SYDVKM.

V and J are TRBV2 and TRBJ1-1; 10 bases are a match to TRBD1. CDR1 is SNHLY and CDR2 is FYNNEI in the germline V gene. This CDR3 contains 15 residues. The ends lost 5 bases at V and 7 bases at J; junction bases unmatched: 10. Here the CDR3 DNA reads TGTGCCAGCAGTCCCCCGGGACAGGGGATGAGTGAAGCTTTCTTT. Its protein is CASSPPGQGMSEAFF.

The chain couples TRBV9 to TRBJ1-3, with D unresolved. CDR3 size: 12 residues. Germline CDR1 is SGDLS and CDR2 is YYNGEE. Trimming shortened V by 4 bases and J by 4 bases, and 6 bases separated the two germline ends. The CDR3 nucleotides are TGTGCCAGCAGCCCACCCGGAAACACCATATATTTT. Residues: CASSPPGNTIYF.

V gene TRBV6-5 combines with J gene TRBJ1-2, with 8 bases fitting TRBD1. The CDR3 loop spans 15 amino acids. Unmatched junction bases numbered 9, after V lost 5 bases and J lost 4 bases. Looked up from germline, CDR1 is MNHEY and CDR2 is SVGAGI. This chain's CDR3 is CASSPTGGLLYGYTF. CDR3 in DNA: TGTGCCAGCAGTCCCACAGGGGGGCTCCTCTATGGCTACACCTTC.

The CDR3 DNA sequence: TGTGCCAGTAGGGCTAGCGATGGGAACTATGGCTACACCTTC. Residues: CASRASDGNYGYTF. V usage is TRBV19 and J usage is TRBJ1-2; D is unresolved. Germline V gene sequence: CDR1 LNHDA, CDR2 SQIVND (reference sequence). The CDR3 extends over 14 amino acids. Trimming stripped 6 bases from V and 2 bases from J, with 13 bases between. Supplemented by reference TRBV19 and TRBJ1-2, the full variable domain reads DGGITQSPKYLFRKEGQNVTLSCEQNLNHDAMYWYRQDPGQGLRLIYYSQIVNDFQKGDIAEGYSVSREKKESFPLTVTSAQKNPTAFYLCASRASDGNYGYTFGSGTRLTVV.

The V gene is TRBV30, the J gene TRBJ1-6, with D possibly TRBD1 on 6 matching bases. Looked up from germline, CDR1 is GTSNPN and CDR2 is SVGIG (reference sequence). V shed 0 bases and J shed 10 bases, with 10 bases lying between them. This CDR3 comprises 13 residues. The CDR3 coding sequence is TGTGCCTGGAGTGTACAGGGAAGCTCACCCCTCCACTTT. Its translation: CAWSVQGSSPLHF.

The V call is TRBV4-3, the J call TRBJ1-3; D gene ambiguous. Trimming pared 1 base from V and 0 bases from J, leaving 10 bases between. Germline V gives CDR1 LGHNA, CDR2 YSLEER. CDR3 length equals 16 residues. The CDR3 reads CASSQVGGSSGNTIYF. CDR3 sequence (DNA): TGCGCCAGCAGCCAAGTAGGCGGGAGCTCTGGAAACACCATATATTTT.

The genes are TRBV27 and TRBJ1-5; D gene uncertain. The V end lost 5 bases, the J end lost 7 bases, and 12 bases lay between the germline ends. Looked up from germline, CDR1 is MNHEY and CDR2 is SMNVEV (reference sequence). CDR3 length: 13 residues. CDR3 sequence reads: CASSALPGQPQHF. Here the CDR3 DNA reads TGTGCCAGCAGTGCACTTCCGGGACAGCCCCAGCATTTT.